This T cell receptor (beta chain) was obtained from a study of control samples from healthy donors and cancer patients. From germline, CDR1 is LGHNT and CDR2 FRNRAP. V was trimmed by 0 bases and J by 4 bases, leaving 12 bases between them. The CDR3 covers 15 residues. The repertoire was sequenced with immunoSEQ multiplex PCR; TCRdb's copy has only in-frame clones and lacks some. The sample contains about 18,000 clones, around four fifths of which appear only once. The chain employs TRBV12-5 and TRBJ1-1; a weak D match, TRBD1 (5 bases). Sequencing was done on a sample of PBMCs. This clonotype was sampled from a woman in her 70s with lung cancer. CDR3 sequence (DNA): TGTGCTAGTGGTTTGGTACTGGGAAGGGGCACTGAAGCTTTCTTT. This sequence encodes CASGLVLGRGTEAFF.